Presented here are 16 T cell receptor beta chains from one specimen sequenced in a study of blood T cell repertoires in COVID-19. Libraries were prepared by immunoSEQ multiplex PCR; TCRdb keeps only in-frame clonotypes and omits some of them. The sample includes 300,000 to 400,000 clones, about 89% of them seen just once. The sequenced material came from peripheral blood. The receptors were gathered from a woman aged 60-70 years with COVID-19, enrolled during active disease.

This chain joins TRBV19 and TRBJ1-5, with D possibly being TRBD1 (6 bases). V was trimmed by 5 bases and J by 4 bases, leaving 15 bases between them. Germline CDR1 LNHDA, CDR2 SQIVND (reference sequence). CDR3 size: 15 residues. CDR3 residues: CASSDQGKGNQPQHF. CDR3 in DNA: TGTGCCAGTAGTGACCAGGGGAAGGGTAATCAGCCCCAGCATTTT. Drawing the rest from reference TRBV19 and TRBJ1-5, the complete variable domain is DGGITQSPKYLFRKEGQNVTLSCEQNLNHDAMYWYRQDPGQGLRLIYYSQIVNDFQKGDIAEGYSVSREKKESFPLTVTSAQKNPTAFYLCASSDQGKGNQPQHFGDGTRLSIL.

This chain uses TRBV2 with TRBJ2-3, with D uncertain. V shed 2 bases and J shed 4 bases, with 7 bases lying between them. The length of the CDR3 is 13 residues. Germline CDR1 SNHLY, CDR2 FYNNEI. The CDR3 region has the DNA TGTGCCAGCAGTGAATTCCTAGCAGATACGCAGTATTTT. The encoded protein is CASSEFLADTQYF.

The rearrangement joins TRBV6-5 to TRBJ1-1, with D unclear. Germline CDR1 is MNHEY and CDR2 is SVGAGI. V was clipped by 2 bases and J by 7 bases, with 14 bases between them. The CDR3 length is 14 residues. The CDR3 nucleotides read TGTGCCAGCAGTTACGGTTCAATTGGGAGTGAAGCTTTCTTT. Amino acids: CASSYGSIGSEAFF.

V is TRBV24-1 and J is TRBJ1-1; 11 bases line up with TRBD1. The ends lost 3 bases at V and 4 bases at J; junction bases unmatched: 3. Germline V gene data show CDR1 as KGHDR and CDR2 as SFDVKD. The CDR3 is 15 residues long. The CDR3 DNA reads as TGTGCCACCAGTGATGCCGGGACAGGGGGCACTGAAGCTTTCTTT. Translated, it gives CATSDAGTGGTEAFF.

This rearrangement joins TRBV6-5 to TRBJ1-1; no clear D. This CDR3 contains 14 residues. Looked up from germline, CDR1 is MNHEY and CDR2 is SVGAGI. V lost 6 bases and J 1 base, leaving 12 bases between the germline ends. Here the CDR3 reads CASSPFTSNTEAFF. CDR3 in DNA: TGTGCCAGCAGCCCGTTTACTTCGAACACTGAAGCTTTCTTT.

The chain is built from TRBV6-5 and TRBJ2-7, with 12 bases aligning to TRBD1. Trimming removed 6 bases from V and 7 bases from J; junction bases left unmatched: 10. CDR1 is MNHEY and CDR2 is SVGAGI in the germline V gene. The CDR3 spans 15 residues. CDR3 DNA sequence: TGTGCCAGCAGGCCACGGGACAGGGGGCACGGTGAGCAGTACTTC. This encodes CASRPRDRGHGEQYF.

This clone was found a few times. The V and J genes are TRBV6-5 and TRBJ1-1; no clear D gene. V lost 11 bases and J 4 bases, leaving 8 bases between the germline ends. The CDR3 has 10 amino acids. The V gene's germline CDR1 is MNHEY and CDR2 SVGAGI. The CDR3 loop is CAHSSTEAFF. The CDR3 bases are TGTGCCCACAGTAGCACTGAAGCTTTCTTT.

The rearrangement uses TRBV5-1 and TRBJ1-4, with TRBD1 as a possible D gene (5 bases). From germline, CDR1 is SGHRS and CDR2 YFSETQ. CDR3 length: 16 residues. Trimming shortened V by 0 bases and J by 0 bases, and 9 bases separated the two germline ends. The CDR3 region has the DNA TGCGCCAGCAGCTTGGCTGGGACTGCAACTAATGAAAAACTGTTTTTT. It encodes CASSLAGTATNEKLFF.

This chain joins TRBV4-2 and TRBJ2-5; 10 positions agree with TRBD2. With V trimmed by 4 bases and J by 2 bases, 7 bases remained unmatched. The germline V gene encodes CDR1 LGHNA and CDR2 YNFKEQ. The CDR3 runs 16 residues. In DNA, the CDR3 is TGTGCCAGCAGCCCTTCTAGCGGGGGCTCTCAAGAGACCCAGTACTTC. Its protein is CASSPSSGGSQETQYF.

The V call is TRBV6-5, the J call TRBJ2-2, with 7 bases fitting TRBD2. CDR1 and CDR2 (germline): MNHEY, SVGAGI. The CDR3 consists of 15 residues. V shed 5 bases and J 1 base; nucleotides not matched to a gene: 4. The DNA for the CDR3 is TGTGCCAGCAGTATCCGGGGGGTGAACACCGGGGAGCTGTTTTTT. It yields the protein CASSIRGVNTGELFF.

This chain connects TRBV19 to TRBJ1-1, with a possible D match to TRBD1 (5 bases). The germline V and J ends were trimmed by 0 bases and 4 bases, with 9 bases remaining between them. The germline CDR1 and CDR2 sequences are LNHDA and SQIVND (reference sequence). The length of the CDR3 is 14 residues. CDR3 loop: CASSIESGGTEAFF. DNA of the CDR3: TGTGCCAGTAGTATAGAGAGCGGGGGCACTGAAGCTTTCTTT. Drawing the rest from reference TRBV19 and TRBJ1-1, the complete variable domain is DGGITQSPKYLFRKEGQNVTLSCEQNLNHDAMYWYRQDPGQGLRLIYYSQIVNDFQKGDIAEGYSVSREKKESFPLTVTSAQKNPTAFYLCASSIESGGTEAFFGQGTRLTVV.

The gene calls are TRBV2 and TRBJ1-1, with TRBD1 matching over 11 bases. Germline V lookup: CDR1 SNHLY, CDR2 FYNNEI. Trimming cost V 6 bases and J 5 bases; bases outside gene matches: 5. The CDR3 length is 14 residues. DNA for the CDR3: TGTGCCAGCAGAGAGGGACAGGGGGAGACTGAAGCTTTCTTT. It yields the protein CASREGQGETEAFF.

This clone was observed once. The chain recombines TRBV5-8 with TRBJ1-5, with 7 bases aligning to TRBD1. Trimming took 3 bases from V and 6 from J; bases not matched to a gene: 12. CDR1 and CDR2 from the germline V gene are SGHTS and YDEGEE. The CDR3 is made up of 16 amino acids. CDR3 DNA: TGTGCCAGCAGCTCGAGGGGACAGCTGATCGGTCAGCCCCAGCATTTT. This encodes CASSSRGQLIGQPQHF.

On this clone itself: A much more abundant neighbour one base away suggests this may be a read error. V is TRBV5-4 and J is TRBJ2-5; 9 bases match TRBD1. V gave up 0 bases and J gave up 5 bases; unmatched junction bases: 2. The CDR3 loop spans 14 amino acids. Germline CDR1 is SGHNT and CDR2 is YYREEE (reference sequence). CDR3 sequence: CASSLDRGRETQYF. CDR3 DNA sequence: TGTGCCAGCAGCTTGGACAGGGGGCGGGAGACCCAGTACTTC. The entire variable domain, with the rest obtained from reference TRBV5-4 and TRBJ2-5, is as follows: ETGVTQSPTHLIKTRGQQVTLRCSSQSGHNTVSWYQQALGQGPQFIFQYYREEENGRGNFPPRFSGLQFPNYSSELNVNALELDDSALYLCASSLDRGRETQYFGPGTRLLVL.

This rearrangement joins TRBV5-1 to TRBJ1-1; TRBD1 matches 9 bases. The V gene's germline CDR1 is SGHRS and CDR2 YFSETQ. The CDR3 covers 13 residues. The junction had 4 bases not matched to a gene; V was cut back by 6 bases and J by 4 bases. The CDR3 loop is CASKRQGGTEAFF. In DNA, the CDR3 is TGCGCCAGCAAGAGACAGGGGGGCACTGAAGCTTTCTTT.

This clone was found a few times. The gene calls are TRBV10-3 and TRBJ2-5; D is perhaps TRBD2 (7 bases). This CDR3 is 14 amino acids long. V lost 4 bases and J lost 5, with 14 bases in between. The germline V gene has CDR1 ENHRY and CDR2 SYGVKD. The CDR3 region is CAISAGGGGETQYF. CDR3 bases: TGTGCCATCAGTGCTGGCGGGGGCGGGGAGACCCAGTACTTC.